This T cell receptor (beta chain) is drawn from a study of blood T cells in healthy people across ages. General study results and limits: Long-lived donors carried more naive CD4+ cells and greater diversity than aged donors.

There are 18 residues in the CDR3. Trimming took 3 bases from V and 2 from J; bases not matched to a gene: 12. Germline V gives CDR1 SEHNR, CDR2 FQNEAQ (reference sequence). The table lists this clonotype with a few counts. The antigen remains undetermined. Using a J-beta primer mix together with a sample-barcoded 5' primer, a second PCR was run for roughly 7 to 12 cycles. TCRdb re-derived calls from the 5' RACE reads in MiXCR, one entry per CDR3 protein. The sample has around 1.5 million distinct CDR3 sequences, roughly 30% seen once; the top ten hold roughly 12%. The V gene is TRBV7-9, the J gene TRBJ2-4, with 8 bases aligning to TRBD2. This TCR came from a young woman in good health. Material for sequencing was blood. The CDR3: CASSFGLAGMGTKNIQYF. In DNA form, the CDR3 reads TGTGCCAGCAGCTTTGGGTTAGCGGGAATGGGGACCAAAAACATTCAGTACTTC.